This TCR beta chain was sequenced for a study of OX40 agonist ivuxolimab in advanced cancers. The germline V and J ends were trimmed by 3 bases and 3 bases, with 15 bases remaining between them. Germline CDR1 is MNHNS and CDR2 is SASEGT. The length of the CDR3 is 15 residues. The protocol was immunoSEQ multiplex PCR, while the TCRdb copy is restricted to in-frame clones and leaves out a portion. This table has 13,000 or so clones, about 68% appearing once. This specimen consisted of CD4+ or CD8+ T cells sorted from blood, obtained in a trial of the OX40 agonist ivuxolimab. The sequence came from an adult with an advanced solid tumor such as melanoma, head and neck, liver or kidney cancer. The rearrangement joins TRBV6-1 to TRBJ2-7; D perhaps matches TRBD1 (6 bases). CDR3: CASSEIWGPNYEQYF. For the CDR3, the DNA is TGTGCCAGCAGTGAGATCTGGGGGCCCAACTACGAGCAGTACTTC.